This TCR beta chain was sequenced during a study of T cells expressing NK-cell markers. One entry per CDR3 protein, without DNA, is what TCRdb gives after re-calling the 5' RACE reads. In all, the sample yields 400,000 to 550,000 distinct CDR3 sequences. The CDR3 length is 13 residues. CDR1 and CDR2 (germline): DFQATT, SNEGSKA (reference sequence). The sequenced sample was blood T cells: a sorted CD56 or NKG2C T cell subset, CD4+ or CD8+ T cells, or bulk PBMC T cells (not recorded which). This sequence originates from a woman aged 18 to 75 in good health. This chain connects TRBV20-1 to TRBJ1-2. The chain's CDR3 is CSAGGSGNYGYTF.